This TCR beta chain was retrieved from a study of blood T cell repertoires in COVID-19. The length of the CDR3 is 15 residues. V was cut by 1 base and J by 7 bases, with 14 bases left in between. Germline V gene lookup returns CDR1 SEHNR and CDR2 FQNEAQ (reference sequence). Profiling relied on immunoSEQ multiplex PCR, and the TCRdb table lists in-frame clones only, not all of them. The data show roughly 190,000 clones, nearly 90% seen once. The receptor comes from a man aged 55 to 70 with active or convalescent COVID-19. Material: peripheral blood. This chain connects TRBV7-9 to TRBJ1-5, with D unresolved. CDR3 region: CASSLVGGPGQPQHF. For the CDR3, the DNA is TGTGCCAGCAGCTTAGTTGGCGGGCCCGGGCAGCCCCAGCATTTT. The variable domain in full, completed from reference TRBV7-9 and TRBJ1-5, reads DTGVSQNPRHKITKRGQNVTFRCDPISEHNRLYWYRQTLGQGPEFLTYFQNEAQLEKSRLLSDRFSAERPKGSFSTLEIQRTEQGDSAMYLCASSLVGGPGQPQHFGDGTRLSIL.